This TCR beta chain was found in a study of shared clonotypes between healthy human individuals. Between the trimmed V and J ends, which lost 4 bases and 5 bases, there was a span of 23 bases. This CDR3 region has 17 residues. Germline assignment: CDR1 LGHNA and CDR2 YSLEER. Generated by immunoSEQ multiplex PCR, the TCRdb table keeps only in-frame clones and is missing some. The profile covers over 2 million clones, with 92% appearing a single time and 0.37% taken by the ten largest. The sequenced sample consisted of naive CD4+ T cells from PBMCs. Described subset: CD45RA+ positively selected. This chain joins TRBV4-3 and TRBJ1-1, with a possible D match to TRBD1 (5 bases). The TCR was taken from a man aged 18-30 years in good health. Some clones in this sample may be carry-over from other donors' samples. This chain's CDR3 is CASSPARGFGWGTEAFF. In DNA form, the CDR3 reads TGCGCCAGCAGCCCCGCCCGAGGCTTCGGGTGGGGGACTGAAGCTTTCTTT.